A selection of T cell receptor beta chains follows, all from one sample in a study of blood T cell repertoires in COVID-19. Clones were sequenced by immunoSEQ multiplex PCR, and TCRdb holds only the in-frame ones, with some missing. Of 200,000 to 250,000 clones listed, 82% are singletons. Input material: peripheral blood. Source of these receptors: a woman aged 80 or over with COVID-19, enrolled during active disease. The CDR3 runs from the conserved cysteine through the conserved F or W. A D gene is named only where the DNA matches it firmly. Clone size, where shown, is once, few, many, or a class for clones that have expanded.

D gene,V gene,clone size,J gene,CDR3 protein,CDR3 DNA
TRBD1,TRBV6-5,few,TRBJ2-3,CASRARQGRTDTQYF,TGTGCCAGCAGGGCCCGACAGGGTCGCACAGATACGCAGTATTTT
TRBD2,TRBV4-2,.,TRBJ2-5,CASSQGGLAERETQYF,TGTGCCAGCAGCCAAGGAGGACTAGCGGAACGAGAGACCCAGTACTTC
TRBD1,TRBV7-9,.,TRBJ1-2,CASSRGQGSGYTF,TGTGCCAGCAGCCGCGGACAGGGGAGCGGCTACACCTTC
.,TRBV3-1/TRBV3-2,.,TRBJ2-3,CASSQAWRRTDTQYF,TGTGCCAGCAGCCAGGCCTGGAGGAGGACAGATACGCAGTATTTT
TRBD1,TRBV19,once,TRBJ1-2,CASSPPSDRGYGYTF,TGTGCCAGTAGCCCCCCCTCGGACAGGGGCTATGGCTACACCTTC
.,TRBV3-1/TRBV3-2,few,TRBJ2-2,CASRTYETGELFF,TGTGCCAGCAGAACCTACGAGACCGGGGAGCTGTTTTTT
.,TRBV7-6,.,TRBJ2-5,CASSRTVQETQYF,TGTGCCAGCAGCCGGACAGTTCAAGAGACCCAGTACTTC
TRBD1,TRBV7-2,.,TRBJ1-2,CASSTYRGNSDGYTF,TGTGCCAGCAGCACGTACAGGGGTAATAGCGATGGCTACACCTTC
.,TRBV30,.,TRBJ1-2,CAWSSLRGGYTF,TGTGCCTGGAGTTCCCTCCGGGGTGGCTACACCTTC
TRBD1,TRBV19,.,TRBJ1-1,CASKFRDRGRRDTEAFF,TGTGCCAGTAAGTTCCGGGACAGGGGTCGGAGGGACACTGAAGCTTTCTTT
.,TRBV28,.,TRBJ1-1,CASSFGGSTEAFF,TGTGCCAGCAGTTTCGGGGGGTCCACTGAAGCTTTCTTT
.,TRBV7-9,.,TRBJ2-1,CASSLGGSPGNEQFF,TGTGCCAGCAGCTTAGGCGGCTCCCCGGGGAATGAGCAGTTCTTC
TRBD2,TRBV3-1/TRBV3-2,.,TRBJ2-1,CASSQIAGVRNEQFF,TGTGCCAGCAGCCAAATAGCGGGGGTGAGAAATGAGCAGTTCTTC
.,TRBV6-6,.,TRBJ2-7,CASSSWAQEQYF,TGTGCCAGCAGTTCTTGGGCGCAGGAGCAGTACTTC
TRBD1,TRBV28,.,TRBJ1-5,CASSSDRGIQPQHF,TGTGCCAGCAGTTCCGACAGGGGGATTCAGCCCCAGCATTTT
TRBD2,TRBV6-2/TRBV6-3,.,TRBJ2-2,CASSRTRSNTGELFF,TGTGCCAGCAGCCGGACTAGGTCGAACACCGGGGAGCTGTTTTTT
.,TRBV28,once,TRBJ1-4,CASRGEGYLGKLFF,TGTGCCAGCCGAGGAGAGGGATATCTCGGAAAACTGTTTTTT
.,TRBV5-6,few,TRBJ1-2,CASSLLQGISYGYTF,TGTGCCAGCAGCTTGTTACAGGGAATAAGCTATGGCTACACCTTC
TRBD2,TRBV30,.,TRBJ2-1,CAWSPVRGLAAYNEQFF,TGTGCCTGGTCCCCCGTTAGAGGACTAGCGGCCTACAATGAGCAGTTCTTC